The 14 T cell receptor beta chains given below trace back to one sample, sequenced in a study of CD8+ T cells in alopecia areata. Reverse transcribed after extraction, RNA yielded cDNA as the sequencing template. The table came from immunoSEQ multiplex PCR; TCRdb's copy has only in-frame clones and leaves some out. The sample gives under 200,000 clones, under 70% of which show up once; approximately 0.91% is in the top ten. The treatment is: oral pan-JAK inhibitor, 5-10 mg twice daily. Source: CD4+ T cells sorted from blood, taken at week 4, from a patient treated with tofacitinib. The receptor set was obtained from a human donor with alopecia areata.

This clone occurred once. This chain links TRBV29-1 with TRBJ1-2, with D unresolved. The CDR3 totals 14 residues. Germline values: CDR1 SQVTM, CDR2 ANQGSEA. Trimming stripped 5 bases from V and 0 bases from J, with 13 bases between. CDR3 protein: CSVPLQLANYGYTF. CDR3 coding DNA: TGCAGCGTTCCCCTTCAGCTAGCTAACTATGGCTACACCTTC.

Note on this clone: Other DNA sequences of this sample code for an identical CDR3. The CDR3 bases are TGTGCCAGCAGTTTAGGTACAAATCAGCCCCAGCATTTT. As protein: CASSLGTNQPQHF. The gene calls are TRBV25-1 and TRBJ1-5, with no clear D. Trimming took 5 bases from V and 4 from J, leaving 9 bases between them. From germline, CDR1 is MGHDK and CDR2 SYGVNS. The CDR3 is made up of 13 amino acids.

This chain connects TRBV2 to TRBJ2-6; D is unclear. The CDR3 is 13 amino acids. V gave up 5 bases and J gave up 5 bases, with 7 bases separating them. Germline CDR1 and CDR2: SNHLY and FYNNEI. The DNA of the CDR3 is TGTGCCAGCAGTATCGGCAGGGCCAACGTCCTGACTTTC. It encodes CASSIGRANVLTF. The variable domain in full, with the rest retrieved from reference TRBV2 and TRBJ2-6, is EPEVTQTPSHQVTQMGQEVILRCVPISNHLYFYWYRQILGQKVEFLVSFYNNEISEKSEIFDDQFSVERPDGSNFTLKIRSTKLEDSAMYFCASSIGRANVLTFGAGSRLTVL.

This clone was counted a few times. V gene TRBV11-1 combines with J gene TRBJ2-5; 11 bases are shared with TRBD2. The CDR3 extends over 18 amino acids. Per germline, CDR1 SGHAT and CDR2 FQDESV (reference sequence). V trimming: 5 bases; J trimming: 2 bases; junction bases outside the gene matches: 13. In DNA form, the CDR3 reads TGTGCCAGCAGCCGGCGGACTAGCGGGCCTCCGGTTCAAGAGACCCAGTACTTC. Translation: CASSRRTSGPPVQETQYF.

V usage is TRBV30 and J usage is TRBJ1-6; the D gene is possibly TRBD1 (5 bases). The CDR3 is made up of 15 amino acids. The germline V gene encodes CDR1 GTSNPN and CDR2 SVGIG (reference sequence). The ends were cut back, 3 bases at V and 6 bases at J, with 15 bases in the middle. The DNA for the CDR3 is TGTGCCTGGAGCGGGGGAGGACGGCCTAATTCACCCCTCCACTTT. The encoded protein is CAWSGGGRPNSPLHF.

CDR3 loop: CASSSDRVETQYF. DNA of the CDR3: TGTGCCAGCAGCTCAGACAGGGTAGAGACCCAGTACTTC. The chain carries TRBV7-2 and TRBJ2-5; 7 bases align to TRBD1. This CDR3 has 13 amino acids. The germline V gene encodes CDR1 SGHTA and CDR2 FQGNSA. V gave up 4 bases and J gave up 4 bases; unmatched junction bases: 3.

This clone has a single count. The V and J genes are TRBV7-2 and TRBJ1-4; no clear D. V lost 4 bases, J lost 8 bases, and 14 bases lay in between. The germline CDR1 and CDR2 sequences are SGHTA and FQGNSA. There are 14 residues in the CDR3. The CDR3 nucleotides read TGTGCCAGCAGCTCGGATCCCATTGGGGAAAAACTGTTTTTT. It translates to CASSSDPIGEKLFF.

V is TRBV5-1 and J is TRBJ2-3; TRBD2 aligns across 8 bases. CDR3 size: 14 residues. Germline loops: CDR1 SGHRS, CDR2 YFSETQ. The ends lost 3 bases at V and 1 base at J; junction bases unmatched: 1. This chain's CDR3 is CASSSTSGTDTQYF. The CDR3 coding sequence is TGCGCCAGCAGCTCGACTAGCGGCACAGATACGCAGTATTTT.

This clone has only a few counts. The chain carries TRBV19 and TRBJ1-5; unclear D gene. This CDR3 is 16 amino acids long. Per germline, CDR1 LNHDA and CDR2 SQIVND (reference sequence). V was pared by 1 base and J by 5 bases, with 15 bases between. The CDR3, as DNA: TGTGCCAGTAGTATAGTACACGGTGGCACTCATCAGCCCCAGCATTTT. It translates to CASSIVHGGTHQPQHF.

A remark on this clone: Distinct nucleotide sequences in the sample also encode this CDR3. The J gene is TRBJ2-3, the V gene TRBV29-1; D unresolved. Germline V gives CDR1 SQVTM, CDR2 ANQGSEA. The CDR3 has 11 residues. Trimming removed 3 bases from V and 2 bases from J, with 3 bases in between. CDR3 nucleotide sequence: TGCAGCGTTGAGCACACAGATACGCAGTATTTT. Its translation is CSVEHTDTQYF.

The chain carries TRBV29-1 and TRBJ2-7; a weak D match, TRBD2 (5 bases). CDR1 is SQVTM and CDR2 is ANQGSEA in the germline V gene. Trimming shortened V by 7 bases and J by 5 bases, and 12 bases separated the two germline ends. The CDR3 covers 11 residues. CDR3 region: CSGGGWNEQYF. Here the CDR3 DNA reads TGCAGCGGTGGAGGTTGGAACGAGCAGTACTTC.

CDR3 region: CASSPKNEQFF. CDR3 nucleotide sequence: TGTGCCAGCTCACCGAAAAATGAGCAGTTCTTC. The chain couples TRBV18 to TRBJ2-1; D not certain. The CDR3 consists of 11 residues. Trimming removed 3 bases from V and 7 bases from J, with 4 bases in between. CDR1 is KGHSH and CDR2 is LQKENI in the germline V gene.

This chain links TRBV30 with TRBJ2-5, with D possibly being TRBD1 or TRBD2 (5 bases each). The germline gives CDR1 GTSNPN, CDR2 SVGIG (reference sequence). This CDR3 is 13 amino acids long. Deletions cut 3 bases from V and 5 bases from J, with 13 bases between. The DNA for the CDR3 is TGTGCCTGGAGCCTCTCCGAGGGGGAGACCCAGTACTTC. Translated, it gives CAWSLSEGETQYF.

A few counts support this clone. The V and J genes are TRBV29-1 and TRBJ2-1; 7 bases line up with TRBD1. The CDR3 has 13 residues. V was pared by 8 bases and J by 4 bases, with 8 bases of the junction left unmatched. The germline V gene has CDR1 SQVTM and CDR2 ANQGSEA. The CDR3 here is CSIRRDRYNEQFF. In DNA form, the CDR3 reads TGCAGCATCCGCCGGGACAGATACAATGAGCAGTTCTTC.